The 22 T cell receptor beta chains below were found in one sample sequenced in a study of Ad26.COV2.S vaccination and SARS-CoV-2 variants (dated by TCRdb to about 2021). Library preparation employed the immunoSEQ multiplex PCR assay. The immuneACCESS repertoire file appears here via TCRdb, limited to in-frame rearrangements. These files lack a portion of the clones; in checked studies, under half of the deficit traces to unresolved V genes, and the cause of the others is not known. The table for this sample lists a few hundred thousand clones; 80% to 90% of them were counted only once. The ten largest clones take up almost 7.5% of the sample. The intended sense of this specimen's treatment or condition label: around 19 received Ad26.COV2.S at low or high dose, single or two shots; five or six received placebo; per-sample allocation not given. Repertoires of vaccine and placebo recipients were sequenced from samples collected on day 63 after the first injection.

Source: peripheral blood, taken in a trial of Ad26.COV2.S vaccine versus placebo. The receptor set was obtained from a person aged 18-65 years who received the Ad26.COV2.S COVID-19 vaccine or a placebo.

The chain uses TRBV4-2 and TRBJ2-7; no reliable D call. Trimming cost V 1 base and J 5 bases, with 18 bases left between them. Germline V CDR1 and CDR2: LGHNA, YNFKEQ. The CDR3 has 16 amino acids. CDR3 amino acids: CASSQALASARHEQYF. Here the CDR3 DNA reads TGTGCCAGCAGCCAAGCCCTCGCGTCTGCTCGCCACGAGCAGTACTTC.

This clone was recorded a few times. The chain joins TRBV6-6 to TRBJ1-5; D call uncertain. The CDR3 extends over 13 amino acids. V was shortened by 7 bases and J by 5 bases, with 12 bases between the two germline ends. In germline, CDR1 is MNHNY, CDR2 SVGAGI (reference sequence). CDR3 sequence (DNA): TGTGCCAGCACCGGTCGAGGCGATCAGCCCCAGCATTTT. Translation gives CASTGRGDQPQHF.

The chain couples TRBV2 to TRBJ1-6; D is undetermined. V was pared by 8 bases and J by 5 bases, with 10 bases between. The CDR3 totals 13 residues. CDR1 is SNHLY, CDR2 FYNNEI, per germline. CDR3 sequence reads: CASLGRNNSPLHF. DNA of the CDR3: TGTGCCAGCCTTGGACGGAATAATTCACCCCTCCACTTT.

This clone has only a few counts. The chain couples TRBV7-9 to TRBJ1-3, with D possibly being TRBD1 (6 bases). The CDR3 sequence is 13 residues long. Germline values: CDR1 SEHNR, CDR2 FQNEAQ (reference sequence). Trimming shortened V by 4 bases and J by 10 bases, and 14 bases separated the two germline ends. The CDR3 spells CASSSPQGRTIYF. CDR3 nucleotide sequence: TGTGCCAGCAGCTCGCCGCAGGGGAGGACCATATATTTT.

Ten or more counts support this clone. The chain uses TRBV5-1 and TRBJ1-3, with D maybe TRBD1 (5 bases). The length of the CDR3 is 14 residues. The ends were cut back, 6 bases at V and 1 base at J, with 11 bases in the middle. Looked up from germline, CDR1 is SGHRS and CDR2 is YFSETQ. The CDR3 DNA follows: TGCGCCAGCACCCAGGGCGGATCTGGAAACACCATATATTTT. This gives the protein CASTQGGSGNTIYF.

The rearrangement joins TRBV20-1 to TRBJ2-1, with D possibly being TRBD1 or TRBD2 (5 bases each). This CDR3 comprises 13 residues. Trimming shortened V by 3 bases and J by 6 bases, and 12 bases separated the two germline ends. Germline CDR1 reads DFQATT; CDR2 reads SNEGSKA (reference sequence). The CDR3 here is CSASPTEGNEQFF. CDR3 in DNA: TGCAGTGCTAGTCCGACAGAGGGCAATGAGCAGTTCTTC.

The chain has TRBV7-2 and TRBJ1-2; TRBD1 agrees at 8 bases. There are 15 residues in the CDR3. Trimming at V came to 5 bases and at J to 4 bases, leaving 9 bases not matched to a gene. Looked up from germline, CDR1 is SGHTA and CDR2 is FQGNSA. This CDR3 reads CASSPNQGAGYGYTF. The CDR3 nucleotides read TGTGCCAGCAGCCCTAATCAGGGGGCCGGCTATGGCTACACCTTC.

The CDR3: CASPYGYTF. The DNA for the CDR3 is TGCGCCAGCCCCTATGGCTACACCTTC. The chain joins TRBV23-1 to TRBJ1-2; D remains ambiguous. TRBV23-1 is classed as an ORF, of uncertain function. V was shortened by 8 bases and J by 4 bases, with 2 bases between the two germline ends. The CDR3 runs 9 residues.

This chain connects TRBV27 to TRBJ2-7; a possible D gene is TRBD1 (5 bases). With 9 bases removed from V and 6 bases from J, the gap between germline ends came to 15 bases. This CDR3 has 12 amino acids. The V gene's germline CDR1 is MNHEY and CDR2 SMNVEV (reference sequence). The CDR3 protein is CASNPPGREQYF. The CDR3 DNA is TGTGCCAGTAACCCTCCAGGGCGCGAGCAGTACTTC.

The chain couples TRBV30 to TRBJ1-5, with D possibly matching TRBD1 (6 bases). Germline V gene data show CDR1 as GTSNPN and CDR2 as SVGIG (reference sequence). V was shortened by 1 base and J by 0 bases, with 10 bases between the two germline ends. This CDR3 contains 15 residues. CDR3 in amino acids: CAWSEDSHSNQPQHF. The CDR3 DNA reads as TGTGCCTGGAGTGAGGACAGCCATAGCAATCAGCCCCAGCATTTT.

The rearrangement links TRBV7-9 to TRBJ1-4; a weak D match, TRBD1 (5 bases). V was shortened by 4 bases and J by 16 bases, with 13 bases between the two germline ends. Germline CDR1 reads SEHNR; CDR2 reads FQNEAQ (reference sequence). The CDR3 totals 11 residues. The CDR3 coding sequence is TGTGCCAGCAGCTCGGGACCGTTCGCGTTTTTT. Translating gives CASSSGPFAFF. Full variable domain (outside the CDR3, taken from reference TRBV7-9 and TRBJ1-4): DTGVSQNPRHKITKRGQNVTFRCDPISEHNRLYWYRQTLGQGPEFLTYFQNEAQLEKSRLLSDRFSAERPKGSFSTLEIQRTEQGDSAMYLCASSSGPFAFFGSGTQLSVL.

The chain combines TRBV4-3 with TRBJ2-3; no reliable D call. The CDR3 is 16 amino acids. The germline V and J ends were trimmed by 2 bases and 0 bases, with 12 bases remaining between them. CDR1 LGHNA and CDR2 YSLEER come from the germline V gene. This chain's CDR3 is CASSQRRTSSTDTQYF. The CDR3 coding sequence is TGCGCCAGCAGCCAACGCCGGACCTCTAGCACAGATACGCAGTATTTT.

This chain connects TRBV19 to TRBJ2-7, with 8 bases aligning to TRBD2. The trim removed 10 bases at V and 3 bases at J, leaving 8 bases unmatched. In germline, CDR1 is LNHDA, CDR2 SQIVND (reference sequence). The CDR3 length is 13 residues. CDR3 in amino acids: CATDAGTSYEQYF. CDR3 nucleotides: TGTGCCACCGACGCCGGGACTAGCTACGAGCAGTACTTC.

The chain has TRBV21-1 and TRBJ2-7; whether TRBD2, the table's D call, matches the DNA was not checked. TRBV21-1 is flagged as a pseudogene. The CDR3 consists of 17 residues. CDR3 region: CASSKRSTGGLAVEQYF. CDR3 bases: TGTGCCAGCAGCAAAAGGTCAACAGGAGGACTAGCGGTTGAGCAGTACTTC.

For this clone: Within the sample, other DNA sequences also encode this same CDR3. The genes are TRBV5-1 and TRBJ2-5, with 9 positions matching TRBD2. V was pared by 2 bases and J by 2 bases, with 16 bases of the junction left unmatched. The V gene's germline CDR1 is SGHRS and CDR2 YFSETQ. The CDR3 spans 19 residues. The CDR3 region is CASSFRLAGGPMGQETQYF. The CDR3 region has the DNA TGCGCCAGCAGCTTTAGACTCGCGGGGGGGCCGATGGGGCAAGAGACCCAGTACTTC. The whole variable domain, filled in from reference TRBV5-1 and TRBJ2-5, reads KAGVTQTPRYLIKTRGQQVTLSCSPISGHRSVSWYQQTPGQGLQFLFEYFSETQRNKGNFPGRFSGRQFSNSRSEMNVSTLELGDSALYLCASSFRLAGGPMGQETQYFGPGTRLLVL.

V and J are TRBV10-3 and TRBJ2-5; 10 nucleotides agree with TRBD2. The germline CDR1 and CDR2 sequences are ENHRY and SYGVKD. With V trimmed by 6 bases and J by 5 bases, 6 bases remained unmatched. The CDR3 consists of 14 residues. CDR3 protein: CAISYSGGRETQYF. The CDR3 DNA reads TGTGCCATCAGCTATAGCGGGGGGCGGGAGACCCAGTACTTC.

The chain links TRBV11-2 to TRBJ2-4; TRBD2 aligns across 12 bases. CDR1 is SGHAT, CDR2 FQNNGV, per germline. This CDR3 is built from 14 residues. The ends lost 8 bases at V and 8 bases at J; junction bases unmatched: 7. CDR3 sequence reads: CASASGRAEDIQYF. DNA of the CDR3: TGTGCCAGCGCTAGCGGGAGGGCAGAGGACATTCAGTACTTC.

This chain links TRBV9 with TRBJ2-6; either TRBD1 or TRBD2 may supply D (5 bases each). The CDR3 length is 17 residues. Trimming left V 2 bases short and J 1 base short, with 13 bases between. Germline V gene data show CDR1 as SGDLS and CDR2 as YYNGEE. The CDR3 sequence: CASSVAGSGSGANVLTF. CDR3 coding DNA: TGTGCCAGCAGCGTCGCAGGGAGTGGATCTGGGGCCAACGTCCTGACTTTC.

This rearrangement joins TRBV18 to TRBJ1-1; 8 bases line up with TRBD1. CDR3 length equals 16 residues. The V segment lost 1 base and the J segment 8 bases; nucleotides outside the gene matches: 12. The germline V gene encodes CDR1 KGHSH and CDR2 LQKENI. CDR3 loop: CASSPRLMRGDREAFF. CDR3 nucleotide sequence: TGTGCCAGCTCACCACGTCTGATGCGAGGGGACAGGGAAGCTTTCTTT.

Here the CDR3 reads CASSPGQGGQPQHF. CDR3 coding DNA: TGTGCCAGCAGTCCGGGACAGGGGGGGCAGCCCCAGCATTTT. This chain connects TRBV28 to TRBJ1-5, with 11 bases aligning to TRBD1. This CDR3 is built from 14 residues. Trimming removed 5 bases from V and 7 bases from J; junction bases left unmatched: 4. CDR1 is MDHEN and CDR2 is SYDVKM in the germline V gene.

The V and J genes are TRBV29-1 and TRBJ2-1, with 9 bases lining up with TRBD1. Germline V gene data show CDR1 as SQVTM and CDR2 as ANQGSEA. Losses at the gene ends were 7 bases for V and 8 bases for J; bases not matched to a gene: 12. The CDR3 has 14 residues. This CDR3 is CSGLGTGFIDEQFF. As DNA, the CDR3 is TGCAGCGGACTCGGGACAGGGTTCATCGATGAGCAGTTCTTC.

The V and J genes are TRBV7-2 and TRBJ1-2; 12 positions agree with TRBD1. CDR3 size: 15 residues. CDR1 and CDR2 (germline): SGHTA, FQGNSA. V trimming: 5 bases; J trimming: 6 bases; junction bases outside the gene matches: 7. This CDR3 reads CASSIGTGGWDGYTF. The CDR3 coding sequence is TGTGCCAGCAGCATAGGGACAGGGGGCTGGGATGGCTACACCTTC.